This T cell receptor (beta chain) was documented in a study of cytomegalovirus exposure and HLA in healthy donors. Notes on the study in general: TCR beta chain V- and J-gene trimming was linked, in a later analysis, to a missense variant in DCLRE1C.

Remarks on this clone: What it binds is not known.

There are 13 residues in the CDR3. Germline V gives CDR1 SGHRS, CDR2 YFSETQ. Trimming cost V 4 bases and J 3 bases, with 10 bases left between them. Primers for the PCR totalled 60 Vbeta and 13 Jbeta. The method was immunoSEQ multiplex PCR; TCRdb's version includes in-frame clones alone and lacks a portion of them. Altogether roughly 150,000 clones are present, roughly four fifths being singletons, with the ten largest covering 1.5% to 1.9%. Sequences were obtained from PBMCs. This TCR was sampled from a man aged 35-49 years in good health and CMV-seronegative. The chain carries TRBV5-1 and TRBJ1-1; D uncertain. CDR3 amino acids: CASSANSDTEAFF. CDR3 nucleotides: TGCGCCAGCAGCGCTAACTCTGACACTGAAGCTTTCTTT.